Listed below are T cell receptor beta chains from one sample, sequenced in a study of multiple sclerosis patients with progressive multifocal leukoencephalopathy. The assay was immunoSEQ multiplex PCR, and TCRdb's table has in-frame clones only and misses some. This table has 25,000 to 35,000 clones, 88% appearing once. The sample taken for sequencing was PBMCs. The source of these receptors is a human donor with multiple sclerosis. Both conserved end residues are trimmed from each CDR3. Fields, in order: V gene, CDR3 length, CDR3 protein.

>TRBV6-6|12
ASTIPQANSPLH
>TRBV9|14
ASSVGHREAKNIQY
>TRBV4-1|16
ASSPSETGLYSNQPQH
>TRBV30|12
AWSVRSGDQPQH
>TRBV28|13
ASSFERGQFYEQY
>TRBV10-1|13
ASSEFQGAPYGYT
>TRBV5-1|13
ASSLQVSQNTEAF
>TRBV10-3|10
AISDRGQPQH
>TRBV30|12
AWSAGTAEETQY
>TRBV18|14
ASSPGTGGGNQPQH
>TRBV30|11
ALTGGPNQPQH
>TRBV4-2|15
ASSQEKRGGFTDTQY
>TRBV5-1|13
ASSLALAGADTQY
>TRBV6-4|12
ASSASGGAGELF
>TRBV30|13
AWSGGQGAGQPQH
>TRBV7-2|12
ASSPQGSNTEAF